These T cell receptor beta chains were read from a single sample in a study of beta chain features in type 1 diabetes. TCRdb's copy holds only in-frame clones and misses some; the assay was immunoSEQ multiplex PCR. The table shows around 160,000 clones, with approximately 10% occurring only once. Sequencing was performed on central memory CD4+ T cells from blood. These receptors were obtained from a woman in her twenties or thirties with type 1 diabetes. The CDR3 runs from the conserved cysteine through the conserved F or W. The D gene is left open where the match is weak. The size field is filled for only some rows; it gives once, few, many or a size class.

V gene: TRBV7-9; D gene: TRBD1; clone size: -; J gene: TRBJ1-1; CDR3 DNA: TGTGCCAGCAGCCCGAGGACAGGACCGAACACTGAAGCTTTCTTT; CDR3 protein: CASSPRTGPNTEAFF
V gene: TRBV28; D gene: TRBD2; clone size: -; J gene: TRBJ2-1; CDR3 DNA: TGTGCCAGCAGCCGACTAGCGGGAGGGATGAATGAGCAGTTCTTC; CDR3 protein: CASSRLAGGMNEQFF
V gene: TRBV19; D gene: TRBD1; clone size: few; J gene: TRBJ2-7; CDR3 DNA: TGTGCCAGTAGTGACAGGGGTTACGAGCAGTACTTC; CDR3 protein: CASSDRGYEQYF
V gene: TRBV4-2; D gene: TRBD2; clone size: few; J gene: TRBJ2-3; CDR3 DNA: TGTGCCAGCAGCCAAACCCAGCGGGGGGGTGTGTTGCTAGCAGATACGCAGTATTTT; CDR3 protein: CASSQTQRGGVLLADTQYF
V gene: TRBV4-1; D gene: TRBD1; clone size: many; J gene: TRBJ2-5; CDR3 DNA: TGCGCCAGCAGCCGCTCAGGGACAGGAGGGCTCTATTTCGTGACCCAGTACTTC; CDR3 protein: CASSRSGTGGLYFVTQYF
V gene: TRBV7-3; D gene: -; clone size: few; J gene: TRBJ2-2; CDR3 DNA: TGTGCCAGCAGCGCTAGTTATACCGGGGAGCTGTTTTTT; CDR3 protein: CASSASYTGELFF
V gene: TRBV2; D gene: -; clone size: few; J gene: TRBJ2-3; CDR3 DNA: TGTGCCAGCAGTGAGGGCAGCAAAGCAGATACGCAGTATTTT; CDR3 protein: CASSEGSKADTQYF
V gene: TRBV7-3; D gene: -; clone size: few; J gene: TRBJ1-2; CDR3 DNA: TGTGCCAGCAGCTTAATGGGGCAGGACTATGGCTACACCTTC; CDR3 protein: CASSLMGQDYGYTF
V gene: TRBV7-6; D gene: TRBD1; clone size: -; J gene: TRBJ2-5; CDR3 DNA: TGTGCCAGCAGCCCGGCTCTACCCCGGGACAGGGACGCCAAAGAGACCCAGTACTTC; CDR3 protein: CASSPALPRDRDAKETQYF
V gene: TRBV6-5; D gene: -; clone size: few; J gene: TRBJ1-2; CDR3 DNA: TGTGCCAGCAGTTACTCGAATCCCGGGGGTGGCGGCTACACCTTC; CDR3 protein: CASSYSNPGGGGYTF
V gene: TRBV9; D gene: -; clone size: -; J gene: TRBJ1-5; CDR3 DNA: TGTGCCAGCAGCGAGGGAAACAGGAACGACCAGCCCCAGCATTTT; CDR3 protein: CASSEGNRNDQPQHF
V gene: TRBV7-3; D gene: TRBD2; clone size: few; J gene: TRBJ2-3; CDR3 DNA: TGTGCCAGCAGCTTACGGGGGGAGGCAGATACGCAGTATTTT; CDR3 protein: CASSLRGEADTQYF
V gene: TRBV7-9; D gene: TRBD2; clone size: -; J gene: TRBJ2-7; CDR3 DNA: TGTGCCAGCAGCCCTGGCCTAGCGGGAGACGAGCAGTACTTC; CDR3 protein: CASSPGLAGDEQYF
V gene: TRBV5-1; D gene: TRBD2; clone size: -; J gene: TRBJ2-7; CDR3 DNA: TGCGCCAGCAGCTTGATGACTAGCGGGAGGGCCGCCAACGAGCAGTACTTC; CDR3 protein: CASSLMTSGRAANEQYF
V gene: TRBV14; D gene: -; clone size: -; J gene: TRBJ1-3; CDR3 DNA: TGTGCCAGCAGCCAACTGGGAGGGGACGACTCTGGAAACACCATATATTTT; CDR3 protein: CASSQLGGDDSGNTIYF
V gene: TRBV7-9; D gene: -; clone size: -; J gene: TRBJ1-1; CDR3 DNA: TGTGCCAGCAGCCGCGATTTGAACACTGAAGCTTTCTTT; CDR3 protein: CASSRDLNTEAFF
V gene: TRBV18; D gene: TRBD1; clone size: -; J gene: TRBJ1-5; CDR3 DNA: TGTGCCAGCTCACGGGGACAGGGTGGGGATCAGCCCCAGCATTTT; CDR3 protein: CASSRGQGGDQPQHF
V gene: TRBV30; D gene: TRBD2; clone size: few; J gene: TRBJ2-3; CDR3 DNA: TGTGCCTGGAGTACTAGCGGGAACCGAGCTACGCAGTATTTT; CDR3 protein: CAWSTSGNRATQYF
V gene: TRBV7-9; D gene: -; clone size: few; J gene: TRBJ1-1; CDR3 DNA: TGTGCCAGCAGTATTCAGGAAGGCCGAACTGAAGCTTTCTTT; CDR3 protein: CASSIQEGRTEAFF
V gene: TRBV6-1; D gene: TRBD1; clone size: few; J gene: TRBJ2-7; CDR3 DNA: TGTGCCAGCAGTGAGGGACAGGCGGCAGGGGGGTGGTACGAGCAGTACTTC; CDR3 protein: CASSEGQAAGGWYEQYF
V gene: TRBV15; D gene: TRBD1; clone size: few; J gene: TRBJ1-2; CDR3 DNA: TGTGCCACCAGCCGGACAGGGGGCCTCTTC; CDR3 protein: CATSRTGGLF
V gene: TRBV7-6; D gene: -; clone size: few; J gene: TRBJ2-1; CDR3 DNA: TGTGCCAGCAGCTTAGCGGGGGGCGGGAGAGGTAATGAGCAGTTCTTC; CDR3 protein: CASSLAGGGRGNEQFF
V gene: TRBV5-4; D gene: TRBD2; clone size: few; J gene: TRBJ2-7; CDR3 DNA: TGTGCCAGCAGCCCGGGACTAGCGGGGAACGAGCAGTACTTC; CDR3 protein: CASSPGLAGNEQYF
V gene: TRBV7-9; D gene: -; clone size: few; J gene: TRBJ2-1; CDR3 DNA: TGTGCCAGCAGCTTAAGTGGGAGCGACAATGAGCAGTTCTTC; CDR3 protein: CASSLSGSDNEQFF
V gene: TRBV27; D gene: -; clone size: few; J gene: TRBJ1-3; CDR3 DNA: TGTGCCAGCAGGGGCTTCTCTGGAAACACCATATATTTT; CDR3 protein: CASRGFSGNTIYF
V gene: TRBV28; D gene: -; clone size: -; J gene: TRBJ2-1; CDR3 DNA: TGTTCCCAGACCCGAGGCGGTGAGCAGTTCTTC; CDR3 protein: CSQTRGGEQFF
V gene: TRBV30; D gene: -; clone size: -; J gene: TRBJ2-1; CDR3 DNA: TGTGCCTGGAGCGGGAGCCCGTTGGGTGAGCAGTTCTTC; CDR3 protein: CAWSGSPLGEQFF
V gene: TRBV6-1; D gene: -; clone size: -; J gene: TRBJ1-2; CDR3 DNA: TGTGCCAGCAGTGAAGCCTATGTGACAGGCAAAGTGGGCTATGGCTACACCTTC; CDR3 protein: CASSEAYVTGKVGYGYTF
V gene: TRBV7-8; D gene: TRBD2; clone size: few; J gene: TRBJ2-1; CDR3 DNA: TGTGCCAGCAGCTGGGGGGCTAGCGGGTCCTACAATGAGCAGTTCTTC; CDR3 protein: CASSWGASGSYNEQFF
V gene: TRBV27; D gene: -; clone size: few; J gene: TRBJ2-7; CDR3 DNA: TGTGCCAGCAGTGGCCAGGCGGGGTACTCCTACGAGCAGTACTTC; CDR3 protein: CASSGQAGYSYEQYF
V gene: TRBV11-1; D gene: TRBD1; clone size: -; J gene: TRBJ1-1; CDR3 DNA: TGTGCCAGCAGAACAGGGGAATTAGCTGAAGCTTTCTTT; CDR3 protein: CASRTGELAEAFF
V gene: TRBV21-1; D gene: -; clone size: -; J gene: TRBJ2-5; CDR3 DNA: TGTGCCAGCAGCAGCCCCCCAGGGACCCAGTACTTC; CDR3 protein: CASSSPPGTQYF
V gene: TRBV10-3; D gene: TRBD1; clone size: few; J gene: TRBJ1-2; CDR3 DNA: TGTGCCATCAGTGAGTCGCCGGACAGGCATGGCTACACCTTC; CDR3 protein: CAISESPDRHGYTF
V gene: TRBV15; D gene: -; clone size: -; J gene: TRBJ2-1; CDR3 DNA: TGTGCCACCCAGGTCGATTATCCGTCTGGTGAGCAGTTCTTC; CDR3 protein: CATQVDYPSGEQFF
V gene: TRBV30; D gene: TRBD2; clone size: few; J gene: TRBJ2-1; CDR3 DNA: TGTGCCTGGATATCGAGGACTAGCGTATACAATGAGCAGTTCTTC; CDR3 protein: CAWISRTSVYNEQFF
V gene: TRBV25-1; D gene: -; clone size: few; J gene: TRBJ1-2; CDR3 DNA: TGTGCCAGCAGCCAAGGAGGGTTTGGAGGTGGGGTTGGCTACACCTTC; CDR3 protein: CASSQGGFGGGVGYTF
V gene: TRBV28; D gene: -; clone size: -; J gene: TRBJ2-3; CDR3 DNA: TGTGCCAGCAGTTTGTTTAAGGTCCGGGCAGATACGCAGTATTTT; CDR3 protein: CASSLFKVRADTQYF
V gene: TRBV7-2; D gene: TRBD1; clone size: many; J gene: TRBJ2-7; CDR3 DNA: TGTGCCAGCAGACCCGGGGACAGGGCGGACTACGAGCAGTACTTC; CDR3 protein: CASRPGDRADYEQYF
V gene: TRBV6-6; D gene: TRBD1; clone size: -; J gene: TRBJ1-2; CDR3 DNA: TGTGCCAGCAGTGAGGGGGCGCAGTATGGCTACACCTTC; CDR3 protein: CASSEGAQYGYTF
V gene: TRBV6-1; D gene: TRBD2; clone size: few; J gene: TRBJ2-7; CDR3 DNA: TGTGCCAGCAGTGATGGAGCGGGGAGCTCCTACGAGCAGTACTTC; CDR3 protein: CASSDGAGSSYEQYF
V gene: TRBV29-1; D gene: -; clone size: few; J gene: TRBJ1-2; CDR3 DNA: TGCAGCGTTGGCGGTACGGCTGGCTACACCTTC; CDR3 protein: CSVGGTAGYTF
V gene: TRBV5-1; D gene: -; clone size: few; J gene: TRBJ2-7; CDR3 DNA: TGCGCCAGCAGCTTACAGGGGGGGGTTTACGAGCAGTACTTC; CDR3 protein: CASSLQGGVYEQYF
V gene: TRBV18; D gene: -; clone size: -; J gene: TRBJ2-1; CDR3 DNA: TGTGCCAGCTCACCAGGGCAGGTCAATGAGCAGTTCTTC; CDR3 protein: CASSPGQVNEQFF
V gene: TRBV11-1; D gene: -; clone size: -; J gene: TRBJ1-1; CDR3 DNA: TGTGCCAGCAGCTCGATACTTCGAGCCATGAACACTGAAGCTTTCTTT; CDR3 protein: CASSSILRAMNTEAFF
V gene: TRBV7-7; D gene: -; clone size: few; J gene: TRBJ2-3; CDR3 DNA: TGTGCTAGCAGCTTGGGGCTCGCAGATACGCAGTATTTT; CDR3 protein: CASSLGLADTQYF
V gene: TRBV4-1; D gene: TRBD1; clone size: few; J gene: TRBJ1-2; CDR3 DNA: TGCGCCAGCAGCCATAACAGGGGTGGCTACACCTTC; CDR3 protein: CASSHNRGGYTF
V gene: TRBV10-3; D gene: TRBD1; clone size: few; J gene: TRBJ2-3; CDR3 DNA: TGTGCCAGCAGGGGGCCCGGTCTAGATACGCAGTATTTT; CDR3 protein: CASRGPGLDTQYF
V gene: TRBV6-6; D gene: -; clone size: -; J gene: TRBJ2-3; CDR3 DNA: TGTGCCAGCCACCCAAGGAGCGCAGATACGCAGTATTTT; CDR3 protein: CASHPRSADTQYF
V gene: TRBV2; D gene: -; clone size: few; J gene: TRBJ1-1; CDR3 DNA: TGTGCCAGCACTAATACGGACAGTGAAGCTTTCTTT; CDR3 protein: CASTNTDSEAFF
V gene: TRBV5-4; D gene: -; clone size: -; J gene: TRBJ1-1; CDR3 DNA: TGTGCCAGCAGCTTGGGGGCAGGGGAAGTCACTGAAGCTTTCTTT; CDR3 protein: CASSLGAGEVTEAFF
V gene: TRBV30; D gene: TRBD2; clone size: few; J gene: TRBJ2-1; CDR3 DNA: TGTGCCTGGAGTGTGGCGGGGGAACTCTACAATGAGCAGTTCTTC; CDR3 protein: CAWSVAGELYNEQFF
V gene: TRBV28; D gene: TRBD1; clone size: few; J gene: TRBJ2-5; CDR3 DNA: TGTGCCAGCAGGGAAACCGGGACAGGGAGAGAGACCCAGTACTTC; CDR3 protein: CASRETGTGRETQYF
V gene: TRBV5-1; D gene: -; clone size: few; J gene: TRBJ1-2; CDR3 DNA: TGCGCCAGCAGCAGGGAAGCGGATGGCTACACCTTC; CDR3 protein: CASSREADGYTF
V gene: TRBV9; D gene: -; clone size: few; J gene: TRBJ2-4; CDR3 DNA: TGTGCCAGCAGACCTTTACGGACATTACTAGCCAAAAACATTCAGTACTTC; CDR3 protein: CASRPLRTLLAKNIQYF
V gene: TRBV11-3; D gene: TRBD2; clone size: -; J gene: TRBJ2-2; CDR3 DNA: TGTGCCAGCAGCTGGACTAGCGGGAGCACCGGGGAGCTGTTTTTT; CDR3 protein: CASSWTSGSTGELFF